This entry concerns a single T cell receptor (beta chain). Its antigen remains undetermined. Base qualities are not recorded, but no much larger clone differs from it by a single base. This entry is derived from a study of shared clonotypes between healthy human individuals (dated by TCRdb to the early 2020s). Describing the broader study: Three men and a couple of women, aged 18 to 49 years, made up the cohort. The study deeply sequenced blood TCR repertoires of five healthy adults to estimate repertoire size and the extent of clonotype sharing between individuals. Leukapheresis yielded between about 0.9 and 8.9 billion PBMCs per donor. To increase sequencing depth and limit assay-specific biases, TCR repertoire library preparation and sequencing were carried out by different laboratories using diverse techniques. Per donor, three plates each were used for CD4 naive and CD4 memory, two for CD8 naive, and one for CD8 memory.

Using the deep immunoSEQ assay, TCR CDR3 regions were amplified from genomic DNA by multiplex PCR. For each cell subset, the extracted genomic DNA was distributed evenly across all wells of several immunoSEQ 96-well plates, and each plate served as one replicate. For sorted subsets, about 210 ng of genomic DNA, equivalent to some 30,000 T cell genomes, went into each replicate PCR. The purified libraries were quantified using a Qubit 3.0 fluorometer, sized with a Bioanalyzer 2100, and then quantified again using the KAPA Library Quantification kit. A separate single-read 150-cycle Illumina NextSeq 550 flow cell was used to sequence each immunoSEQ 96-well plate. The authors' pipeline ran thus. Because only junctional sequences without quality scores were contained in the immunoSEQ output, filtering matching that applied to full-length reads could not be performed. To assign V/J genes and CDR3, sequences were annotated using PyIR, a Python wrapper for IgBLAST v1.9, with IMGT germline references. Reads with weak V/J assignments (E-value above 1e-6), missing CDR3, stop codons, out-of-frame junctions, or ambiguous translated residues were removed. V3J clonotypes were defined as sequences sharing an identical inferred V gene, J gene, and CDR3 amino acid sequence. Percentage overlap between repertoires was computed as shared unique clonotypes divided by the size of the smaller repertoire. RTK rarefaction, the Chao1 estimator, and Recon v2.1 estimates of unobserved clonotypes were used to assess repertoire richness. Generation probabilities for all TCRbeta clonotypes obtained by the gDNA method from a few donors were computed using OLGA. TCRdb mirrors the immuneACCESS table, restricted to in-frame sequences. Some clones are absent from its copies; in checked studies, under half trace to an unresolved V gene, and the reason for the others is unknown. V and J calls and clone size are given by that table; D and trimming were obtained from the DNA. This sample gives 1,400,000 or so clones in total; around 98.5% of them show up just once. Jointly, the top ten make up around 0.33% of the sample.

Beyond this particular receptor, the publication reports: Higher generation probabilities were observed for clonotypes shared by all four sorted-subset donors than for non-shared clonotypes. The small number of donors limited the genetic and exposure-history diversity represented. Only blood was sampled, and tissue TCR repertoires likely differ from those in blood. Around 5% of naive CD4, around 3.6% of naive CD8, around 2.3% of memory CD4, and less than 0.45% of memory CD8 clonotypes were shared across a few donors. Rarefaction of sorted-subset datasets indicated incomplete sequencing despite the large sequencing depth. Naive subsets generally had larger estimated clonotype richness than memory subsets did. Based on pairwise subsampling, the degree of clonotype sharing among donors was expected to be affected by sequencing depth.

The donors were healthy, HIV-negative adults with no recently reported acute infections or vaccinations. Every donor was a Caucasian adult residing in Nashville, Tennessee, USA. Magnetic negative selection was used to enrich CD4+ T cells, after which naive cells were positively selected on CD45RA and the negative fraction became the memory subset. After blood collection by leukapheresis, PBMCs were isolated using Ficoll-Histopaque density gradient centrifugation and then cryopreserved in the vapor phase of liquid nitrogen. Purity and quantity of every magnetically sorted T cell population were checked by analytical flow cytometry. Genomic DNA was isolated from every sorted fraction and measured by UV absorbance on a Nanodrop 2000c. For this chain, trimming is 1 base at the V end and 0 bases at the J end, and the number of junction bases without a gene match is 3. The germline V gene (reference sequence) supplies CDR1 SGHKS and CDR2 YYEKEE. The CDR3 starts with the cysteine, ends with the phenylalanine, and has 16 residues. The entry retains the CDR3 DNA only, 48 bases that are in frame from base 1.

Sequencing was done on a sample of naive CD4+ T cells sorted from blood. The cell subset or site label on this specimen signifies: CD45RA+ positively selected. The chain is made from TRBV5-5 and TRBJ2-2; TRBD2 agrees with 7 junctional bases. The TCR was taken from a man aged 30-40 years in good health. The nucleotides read TGTGCCAGCAGCTTGACCCGGGGGGCGAACACCGGGGAGCTGTTTTTT. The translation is CASSLTRGANTGELFF.